The 29 T cell receptor beta chains below were found in one sample sequenced in a study of cytomegalovirus exposure and HLA in healthy donors (dated by TCRdb to about 2017). Library generation was performed with the immunoSEQ multiplex PCR assay. A mixture of 60 forward primers for TCR Vbeta segments and 13 reverse primers for TCR Jbeta segments was used in the multiplex PCR. TCRdb took over this immuneACCESS table, retaining in-frame rearrangements with V and J assigned. Such tables are incomplete; in checked studies, under half of the missing clones stem from an unresolved V gene, and the remainder is unexplained. Here the sample has 150,000 to 200,000 clones; roughly 74% occur a single time. The top ten hold around 8% of the sample. The sequencing sample was made of PBMCs. The receptors shown here come from a middle-aged woman in good health and CMV-seropositive.

The chain is built from TRBV5-6 and TRBJ2-1; 12 nucleotides match TRBD2. This CDR3 spans 16 amino acids. Per the germline V gene, CDR1 is SGHDT and CDR2 is YYEEEE. After removal of 0 bases from V and 6 bases from J, the junction contained 4 bases not matched to a gene. The CDR3 nucleotides are TGTGCCAGCAGCTTGGGACTAGCGGGAGTAAGCAATGAGCAGTTCTTC. Translation gives CASSLGLAGVSNEQFF.

The chain has TRBV6-6 and TRBJ2-7, with 11 nucleotides matching TRBD2. The CDR3 consists of 14 residues. The J segment lost 3 bases and the V segment lost 2 bases, leaving 0 bases of the junction unmatched. Germline CDR1 MNHNY, CDR2 SVGAGI (reference sequence). The CDR3 sequence: CASSYGTSGYEQYF. CDR3 nucleotide sequence: TGTGCCAGCAGTTACGGGACTAGCGGCTACGAGCAGTACTTC.

This sequence joins TRBV9 and TRBJ2-1; D gene ambiguous. CDR1 and CDR2 from the germline V gene are SGDLS and YYNGEE. CDR3 length: 16 amino acids. V lost 0 bases and J 1 base, leaving 11 bases between the germline ends. CDR3 sequence: CASSVAPVGSYNEQFF. The CDR3 nucleotides are TGTGCCAGCAGCGTAGCTCCGGTCGGGTCCTACAATGAGCAGTTCTTC.

The chain joins TRBV9 to TRBJ2-5; 7 bases align to TRBD2. Losses at the gene ends were 4 bases for V and 4 bases for J; bases not matched to a gene: 7. This CDR3 is built from 14 residues. CDR1 SGDLS and CDR2 YYNGEE come from the germline V gene. CDR3 DNA sequence: TGTGCCAGCAGCTTTACGTCTAGCGGAGAGACCCAGTACTTC. This codes for CASSFTSSGETQYF.

The V gene is TRBV28, the J gene TRBJ2-3; 13 bases match TRBD2. There are 16 residues in the CDR3. Looked up from germline, CDR1 is MDHEN and CDR2 is SYDVKM. Losses at the gene ends were 3 bases for V and 6 bases for J; bases not matched to a gene: 6. The CDR3 nucleotides read TGTGCCAGCAGTTTGACTAGCGGGGGGACGGGGGATACGCAGTATTTT. This sequence encodes CASSLTSGGTGDTQYF.

The chain combines TRBV19 with TRBJ2-1; 12 positions match TRBD2. The J segment lost 9 bases and the V segment lost 4 bases, leaving 7 bases of the junction unmatched. The V gene's germline CDR1 is LNHDA and CDR2 SQIVND (reference sequence). The CDR3 is made up of 15 amino acids. The CDR3 spells CASSTLAGGPSEQFF. The CDR3 DNA reads TGTGCCAGTAGTACTCTAGCGGGAGGGCCGAGTGAGCAGTTCTTC.

The V gene is TRBV11-3, the J gene TRBJ2-3, with 12 bases aligning to TRBD2. The CDR3 contains 15 residues. V lost 2 bases and J lost 4; bases outside the gene matches: 1. Germline loops: CDR1 SGHNT, CDR2 YENEEA. This CDR3 reads CASSLLAGGSDTQYF. The DNA of the CDR3 is TGTGCCAGCAGCTTACTAGCGGGAGGGTCAGATACGCAGTATTTT.

This clone was picked up one time. V gene TRBV5-1 combines with J gene TRBJ2-7; TRBD2 is a possible D gene (5 bases). CDR1 is SGHRS, CDR2 YFSETQ, per germline. V was trimmed by 1 base and J by 2 bases, leaving 19 bases between them. The CDR3 spans 17 residues. CDR3 bases: TGCGCCAGCAGCTTGAGCCTATCGGGATCCGGAACCTACGAGCAGTACTTC. Translation gives CASSLSLSGSGTYEQYF.

This chain links TRBV27 with TRBJ2-7; possibly TRBD2 for D (5 bases). The V and J ends lost 6 bases and 5 bases respectively, with 17 bases between them. The CDR3 has 14 amino acids. The germline V gene has CDR1 MNHEY and CDR2 SMNVEV (reference sequence). The CDR3, as DNA: TGTGCCAGCAGCCCCCCCACTAGTGGTGACGAGCAGTACTTC. It translates to CASSPPTSGDEQYF.

This chain connects TRBV19 to TRBJ2-1, with TRBD2 identical over 12 bases. V dropped 7 bases and J dropped 3; count of bases not matched to a gene: 7. Germline V gene data show CDR1 as LNHDA and CDR2 as SQIVND (reference sequence). This CDR3 contains 16 residues. CDR3 loop: CASIPSGRAFYNEQFF. The CDR3 DNA follows: TGTGCCAGTATCCCTAGCGGGAGGGCATTCTACAATGAGCAGTTCTTC.

This clone was seen a single time. V gene TRBV10-3 combines with J gene TRBJ2-7; the match to TRBD1 covers 9 bases. Per the germline V gene, CDR1 is ENHRY and CDR2 is SYGVKD. This CDR3 is built from 15 residues. V shed 6 bases and J 1 base; nucleotides not matched to a gene: 7. This CDR3 reads CAIRPGQGGSYEQYF. For the CDR3, the DNA is TGTGCCATCAGGCCGGGACAGGGAGGATCCTACGAGCAGTACTTC.

In this sample, this clone turned up a few times. This chain joins TRBV28 and TRBJ2-7; 7 nucleotides match TRBD2. The CDR3 totals 15 residues. The ends lost 5 bases at V and 3 bases at J; junction bases unmatched: 10. CDR1 is MDHEN and CDR2 is SYDVKM in the germline V gene. Here the CDR3 reads CASSPWGLKNYEQYF. CDR3 in DNA: TGTGCCAGCAGTCCCTGGGGACTAAAGAACTACGAGCAGTACTTC. The complete variable domain, with remaining parts taken from reference TRBV28 and TRBJ2-7, reads DVKVTQSSRYLVKRTGEKVFLECVQDMDHENMFWYRQDPGLGLRLIYFSYDVKMKEKGDIPEGYSVSREKKERFSLILESASTNQTSMYLCASSPWGLKNYEQYFGPGTRLTVT.

This clone has more than one count but fewer than ten. V is TRBV6-6 and J is TRBJ1-2, with D perhaps TRBD1 (5 bases). CDR1 is MNHNY, CDR2 SVGAGI, per germline (reference sequence). V dropped 6 bases and J dropped 0 bases, with 8 bases sitting between them. The CDR3 loop spans 13 amino acids. CDR3 sequence (DNA): TGTGCCAGCAGCCCGACAGCTAACTATGGCTACACCTTC. Amino acid sequence: CASSPTANYGYTF.

V and J are TRBV19 and TRBJ2-1; TRBD2 agrees at 7 bases. CDR1 is LNHDA and CDR2 is SQIVND in the germline V gene (reference sequence). The CDR3 is 15 residues long. J gave up 0 bases and V 9 bases, and 8 bases lay outside the gene matches. CDR3 protein: CASGRAGVSYNEQFF. CDR3 coding DNA: TGTGCCAGCGGAAGGGCGGGAGTCTCCTACAATGAGCAGTTCTTC.

The rearrangement links TRBV18 to TRBJ2-7, with D maybe TRBD1 (6 bases). V dropped 2 bases and J dropped 2 bases, with 13 bases sitting between them. The germline gives CDR1 KGHSH, CDR2 LQKENI. The CDR3 covers 15 residues. CDR3 DNA sequence: TGTGCCAGCTCACCAGCGGACAGCGCAGCCTACGAGCAGTACTTC. Protein sequence: CASSPADSAAYEQYF. Variable domain in full (rest from reference TRBV18 and TRBJ2-7): NAGVMQNPRHLVRRRGQEARLRCSPMKGHSHVYWYRQLPEEGLKFMVYLQKENIIDESGMPKERFSAEFPKEGPSILRIQQVVRGDSAAYFCASSPADSAAYEQYFGPGTRLTVT.

The chain uses TRBV6-1 and TRBJ2-5, with 7 bases fitting TRBD2. Germline V gene lookup returns CDR1 MNHNS and CDR2 SASEGT. The V and J ends lost 7 bases and 5 bases, in that order; junction bases with no gene match: 10. The CDR3 is made up of 14 amino acids. This CDR3 is CASTNTAGDETQYF. The CDR3 DNA reads TGTGCCAGCACTAACACTGCGGGAGATGAGACCCAGTACTTC.

This clone has only one observation. The rearrangement uses TRBV19 and TRBJ2-7; D call uncertain. V lost 3 bases and J lost 6, with 12 bases in between. The CDR3 loop spans 13 amino acids. CDR1 is LNHDA and CDR2 is SQIVND in the germline V gene (reference sequence). The CDR3 nucleotides read TGTGCCAGTAGTATTGGAGTCTCCGGCGAGCAGTACTTC. Its translation is CASSIGVSGEQYF.

V and J are TRBV28 and TRBJ2-3; the match to TRBD1 covers 8 bases. Germline values: CDR1 MDHEN, CDR2 SYDVKM. The CDR3 is 16 amino acids. The trim removed 4 bases at V and 3 bases at J, leaving 9 bases unmatched. The CDR3 nucleotides are TGTGCCAGCAGTTCGGCGGACAGGGCTGGGACAGATACGCAGTATTTT. Translating gives CASSSADRAGTDTQYF.

V usage is TRBV5-1 and J usage is TRBJ1-2; possibly TRBD1 for D (6 bases). The CDR3 totals 14 residues. Germline V lookup: CDR1 SGHRS, CDR2 YFSETQ. Trimming shortened V by 0 bases and J by 7 bases, and 13 bases separated the two germline ends. The CDR3 DNA follows: TGCGCCAGCAGCTTGGCAGGGGCGCTTGGTGGCTACACCTTC. It codes for CASSLAGALGGYTF. Looking up the rest from reference TRBV5-1 and TRBJ1-2 gives the full variable domain: KAGVTQTPRYLIKTRGQQVTLSCSPISGHRSVSWYQQTPGQGLQFLFEYFSETQRNKGNFPGRFSGRQFSNSRSEMNVSTLELGDSALYLCASSLAGALGGYTFGSGTRLTVV.

In this sample, this clone turned up once. The gene calls are TRBV7-2 and TRBJ2-3; possibly TRBD2 for D (6 bases). The V gene lost 6 bases and the J gene lost 1 base, with 14 bases spanning the gap. This CDR3 region has 15 residues. Germline lookup yields CDR1 SGHTA and CDR2 FQGNSA. Here the CDR3 reads CASRRLAAGTDTQYF. CDR3 in DNA: TGTGCCAGCAGGAGATTAGCGGCAGGCACAGATACGCAGTATTTT.

The chain couples TRBV28 to TRBJ2-1; no reliable D call. In germline, CDR1 is MDHEN, CDR2 SYDVKM. The CDR3 is made up of 14 amino acids. The V end lost 6 bases, the J end lost 4 bases, and 13 bases lay between the germline ends. The chain's CDR3 is CASRIALGYNEQFF. CDR3 DNA sequence: TGTGCCAGCAGGATAGCTTTAGGATACAATGAGCAGTTCTTC.

The chain couples TRBV9 to TRBJ1-1; D is uncertain. CDR1 and CDR2 from the germline V gene are SGDLS and YYNGEE. The CDR3 runs 14 residues. V was clipped by 3 bases and J by 4 bases, with 13 bases between them. CDR3 sequence: CASSALDGSTEAFF. The CDR3 region has the DNA TGTGCCAGCAGCGCCTTAGACGGGTCCACTGAAGCTTTCTTT.

The chain combines TRBV28 with TRBJ2-7; TRBD2 aligns across 10 bases. V lost 6 bases and J lost 4; bases outside the gene matches: 6. The CDR3 runs 14 residues. Looked up from germline, CDR1 is MDHEN and CDR2 is SYDVKM. The chain's CDR3 is CASSTGTSAYEQYF. CDR3 nucleotides: TGTGCCAGCAGCACCGGGACTAGCGCTTACGAGCAGTACTTC.

The chain carries TRBV6-1 and TRBJ1-1; D unclear. Germline CDR1 is MNHNS and CDR2 is SASEGT. Trimming took off 5 bases at V and 0 bases at J, with 13 bases between the two ends. The CDR3 is 15 residues long. CDR3 sequence: CASSSPGVMNTEAFF. CDR3 nucleotides: TGTGCCAGCAGTTCTCCCGGGGTTATGAACACTGAAGCTTTCTTT.

This chain joins TRBV29-1 and TRBJ2-7; 7 nucleotides agree with TRBD1. The germline gives CDR1 SQVTM, CDR2 ANQGSEA. V was clipped by 5 bases and J by 1 base; unmatched bases: 8. The CDR3 has 14 residues. This chain's CDR3 is CSVLARDRSYEQYF. The CDR3, as DNA: TGCAGCGTTCTGGCCCGGGACAGATCCTACGAGCAGTACTTC.

The J gene is TRBJ2-3, the V gene TRBV7-9; maybe TRBD1 (6 bases). The V end lost 5 bases, the J end lost 4 bases, and 19 bases lay between the germline ends. CDR3 length: 16 residues. CDR1 is SEHNR, CDR2 FQNEAQ, per germline (reference sequence). For the CDR3, the DNA is TGTGCCAGCAGCCCCCGGGACACAGGCTTAGCAGATACGCAGTATTTT. Its translation is CASSPRDTGLADTQYF.

This rearrangement joins TRBV14 to TRBJ1-1; TRBD1 agrees at 10 bases. From germline, CDR1 is SGHDN and CDR2 FVKESK. The V segment lost 0 bases and the J segment 7 bases; nucleotides outside the gene matches: 2. CDR3 size: 14 residues. The CDR3 spells CASSQDWDRGEAFF. The CDR3 coding sequence is TGTGCCAGCAGCCAAGATTGGGACAGGGGTGAAGCTTTCTTT.

This clone was seen more than once but under ten times. This sample also contains other DNA sequences that code for the same CDR3. This sequence joins TRBV7-8 and TRBJ2-1, with 9 positions matching TRBD2. Germline V lookup: CDR1 SGHVS, CDR2 FQNEAQ. The CDR3 contains 16 residues. J lost 6 bases, V lost 1 base, and 7 bases had no gene match. CDR3 sequence reads: CASSLVPGLAGNEQFF. The CDR3 bases are TGTGCCAGCAGCTTAGTTCCGGGACTAGCAGGCAATGAGCAGTTCTTC.

This clone was counted a few times. V usage is TRBV28 and J usage is TRBJ2-7; TRBD2 agrees at 8 bases. There are 14 residues in the CDR3. Germline CDR1 and CDR2: MDHEN and SYDVKM. The junction had 4 bases not matched to a gene; V was cut back by 6 bases and J by 0 bases. CDR3 loop: CASSVSGVSYEQYF. The CDR3 DNA follows: TGTGCCAGCAGCGTTAGCGGGGTCTCCTACGAGCAGTACTTC.